These T cell receptor beta chains were read from a single sample in a study of blood T cell repertoires in COVID-19. Generated by immunoSEQ multiplex PCR, the TCRdb table keeps only in-frame clones and is missing some. The sample consists of roughly 40,000 clones, about 80% of them appearing once. The material sequenced was peripheral blood. These receptors were collected from a human donor with acute or convalescent COVID-19. The donor label of this sample is uncertain. CDR3s include the opening cysteine and the closing phenylalanine or tryptophan. The D gene is left open where the match is weak. For some rows the clone size is stated as once, few or many, or as a class when expanded; others skip it.

abundance,j_gene,d_gene,v_gene,CDR3aa,CDR3nt
.,TRBJ1-1,TRBD1,TRBV5-5,CASSLVFLGQKSYEAFF,TGTGCCAGCAGCTTGGTTTTCTTGGGACAGAAGTCTTATGAAGCTTTCTTT
.,TRBJ2-7,TRBD2,TRBV7-6,CASSLRGRAYEQYF,TGTGCCAGCAGCTTGCGCGGGAGAGCTTACGAGCAGTACTTC
.,TRBJ2-5,TRBD1,TRBV5-4,CASRAGGITETQYF,TGTGCCAGCAGAGCAGGGGGCATCACAGAGACCCAGTACTTC
.,TRBJ2-1,TRBD2,TRBV13,CASSPRGSGGTQFF,TGTGCCAGCAGCCCCCGAGGTAGCGGGGGAACCCAGTTCTTC
once,TRBJ2-5,TRBD2,TRBV11-2,CASSLEGGTAGQETQYF,TGTGCCAGCAGCTTAGAGGGAGGGACGGCCGGGCAAGAGACCCAGTACTTC
.,TRBJ1-2,.,TRBV7-9,CASSLADQRGGYTF,TGTGCCAGCAGCTTAGCGGATCAGAGGGGGGGCTACACCTTC
.,TRBJ2-1,.,TRBV5-1,CASSLESGSYNEQFF,TGCGCCAGCAGCTTGGAGAGCGGTTCCTACAATGAGCAGTTCTTC
.,TRBJ1-2,.,TRBV6-2/TRBV6-3,CASTPTALAGYTF,TGTGCCAGCACCCCGACAGCCCTGGCTGGCTACACCTTC
.,TRBJ2-3,TRBD2,TRBV28,CASSLSGLAGVNPHTDTQYF,TGTGCCAGCAGTTTATCCGGACTAGCGGGAGTCAACCCCCACACAGATACGCAGTATTTT
.,TRBJ1-1,.,TRBV20-1,CSARDRGAFF,TGCAGTGCTAGAGATCGGGGGGCTTTCTTT
few,TRBJ2-1,.,TRBV6-4,CASSDSAENEQFF,TGTGCCAGCAGTGACTCGGCGGAGAATGAGCAGTTCTTC
.,TRBJ2-5,.,TRBV7-8,CASSLGQTNQETQYF,TGTGCCAGCAGCTTAGGACAGACCAACCAAGAGACCCAGTACTTC
.,TRBJ1-5,.,TRBV6-4,CASSDGSNQPQHF,TGTGCCAGCAGTGACGGCAGCAATCAGCCCCAGCATTTT
.,TRBJ1-5,.,TRBV28,CASSLRDSKVPQHF,TGTGCCAGCAGTTTGCGTGATTCGAAAGTGCCCCAGCATTTT
.,TRBJ2-7,.,TRBV7-9,CASSPEYYEQYF,TGTGCCAGCAGCCCGGAGTACTACGAGCAGTACTTC
.,TRBJ1-1,.,TRBV28,CASINRGGVGYGTEAFF,TGTGCCAGCATAAACCGAGGGGGGGTCGGGTACGGCACTGAAGCTTTCTTT
few,TRBJ1-1,TRBD1,TRBV4-2,CASSRQGASGTEAFF,TGTGCCAGCAGCCGACAGGGGGCGTCGGGTACTGAAGCTTTCTTT
.,TRBJ2-5,.,TRBV6-5,CASSYRDWQETQYF,TGTGCCAGCAGTTACCGGGACTGGCAAGAGACCCAGTACTTC
.,TRBJ2-5,.,TRBV24-1,CATSAGETQYF,TGTGCCACCAGCGCGGGGGAGACCCAGTACTTC
.,TRBJ1-3,.,TRBV3-1/TRBV3-2,CASSQEGQGPSGNTIYF,TGTGCCAGCAGCCAAGAAGGTCAGGGGCCCTCTGGAAACACCATATATTTT
once,TRBJ1-2,TRBD1,TRBV6-1,CASSEVWTGGNYGYTF,TGTGCCAGCAGTGAAGTGTGGACAGGGGGGAACTATGGCTACACCTTC
.,TRBJ2-3,TRBD1,TRBV7-8,CASSLATLTGADTQYF,TGTGCCAGCAGCTTAGCGACACTAACAGGGGCAGATACGCAGTATTTT
.,TRBJ2-7,.,TRBV4-1,CASSARTDSSYEQYF,TGCGCCAGCAGCGCCCGGACGGACTCCTCCTACGAGCAGTACTTC
.,TRBJ1-3,.,TRBV28,CASSPPHRSSGNTIYF,TGTGCCAGCAGCCCCCCCCACAGGAGCTCTGGAAACACCATATATTTT
.,TRBJ2-3,TRBD2,TRBV3-1/TRBV3-2,CASSLLAGSGTDTQYF,TGTGCCAGCAGCCTCCTAGCGGGATCCGGCACAGATACGCAGTATTTT
.,TRBJ1-5,.,TRBV6-5,CASTPSPRGDQPQHF,TGTGCCAGCACCCCTTCTCCCCGGGGAGATCAGCCCCAGCATTTT
.,TRBJ2-7,TRBD2,TRBV9,CASSSPPSAGVSHEQYF,TGTGCCAGCAGCTCCCCCCCTTCGGCGGGGGTCAGCCACGAGCAGTACTTC
.,TRBJ2-5,TRBD2,TRBV5-1,CASSPGLAGVETQYF,TGCGCCAGCAGCCCTGGACTAGCGGGGGTGGAGACCCAGTACTTC
.,TRBJ1-1,.,TRBV2,CASRGQGGWDEAFF,TGTGCCAGCAGGGGGCAGGGAGGCTGGGATGAAGCTTTCTTT
few,TRBJ1-2,TRBD1,TRBV2,CASSSGTGLVGYTF,TGTGCCAGCAGTTCCGGGACAGGGCTAGTGGGCTACACCTTC
.,TRBJ2-7,TRBD2,TRBV7-8,CASSRTRGGRYEQYF,TGTGCCAGCAGCCGAACACGGGGGGGGAGATACGAGCAGTACTTC
.,TRBJ2-3,.,TRBV7-9,CASSLAGGRDTQYF,TGTGCCAGCAGCTTAGCGGGGGGGCGAGATACGCAGTATTTT
.,TRBJ1-4,.,TRBV7-8,CASSLNRVNEKLFF,TGTGCCAGCAGCTTGAACAGGGTTAATGAAAAACTGTTTTTT